These 10 T cell receptor beta chains were sequenced from one sample in a study of T cell repertoires in cytomegalovirus infection. TCRdb independently ran MiXCR on the reads; one entry per CDR3 protein. The data show around 530,000 distinct CDR3 sequences, with more than 20% seen just once and about 13% held by the top ten. What was sequenced was PBMCs. These receptors were taken from a human donor in good health (CMV status not recorded). Some clones in this sample may be carry-over from other donors' samples.

This clonotype has more than one count but fewer than ten. This chain joins TRBV7-8 and TRBJ2-1; TRBD2 agrees at 9 bases. The CDR3 is 16 amino acids. After removal of 0 bases from V and 4 bases from J, the junction contained 4 bases not matched to a gene. Germline V gene data show CDR1 as SGHVS and CDR2 as FQNEAQ. The CDR3 loop reads CASSLARLAGYNEQFF. The CDR3 nucleotides are TGTGCCAGCAGCTTAGCGCGCCTAGCGGGATACAATGAGCAGTTCTTC.

This clonotype turned up a few times. The CDR3 DNA sequence: TGTGCCAGCAGCCACCGGGAGGGCTCGTACTACGAGCAGTACTTC. This gives the protein CASSHREGSYYEQYF. V and J are TRBV14 and TRBJ2-7; 8 bases are shared with TRBD2. Trimming removed 3 bases from V and 3 bases from J; junction bases left unmatched: 7. This CDR3 has 15 amino acids. Germline CDR1 and CDR2: SGHDN and FVKESK.

There are many counts of this clonotype. This chain links TRBV7-2 with TRBJ2-7, with TRBD2 as a possible D gene (6 bases). V lost 1 base and J lost 9, with 13 bases in between. The CDR3 contains 13 residues. Germline lookup yields CDR1 SGHTA and CDR2 FQGNSA. This chain's CDR3 is CASSLGGVPVQYF. The DNA for the CDR3 is TGTGCCAGCAGCTTAGGCGGGGTCCCGGTGCAGTACTTC.

The chain employs TRBV6-1 and TRBJ2-1, with TRBD1 matching 8 bases. Per the germline V gene, CDR1 is MNHNS and CDR2 is SASEGT. V shed 6 bases, J shed 8 bases, and the junction held 9 bases outside the gene matches. The CDR3 totals 14 residues. The CDR3 region has the DNA TGTGCCAGCAGGAACACAGGGGGAGGCGATGAGCAGTTCTTC. Its translation is CASRNTGGGDEQFF.

This chain links TRBV7-3 with TRBJ1-1; TRBD1 aligns across 7 bases. Germline assignment: CDR1 SGHTA and CDR2 FQGTGA. This CDR3 comprises 17 residues. Germline trimming cut 2 bases from V and 1 base from J; bases unmatched to any gene: 10. The CDR3 region has the DNA TGTGCCAGCAGCTTACAAGCCAGGGGGATGGGGAACACTGAAGCTTTCTTT. Its translation: CASSLQARGMGNTEAFF.

The chain carries TRBV29-1 and TRBJ1-5; possible D gene TRBD1, 6 bases. The germline V and J ends were trimmed by 6 bases and 3 bases, with 18 bases remaining between them. The CDR3 contains 15 residues. CDR1 is SQVTM, CDR2 ANQGSEA, per germline. This CDR3 is CSVITGRTDNQPQHF. The DNA of the CDR3 is TGCAGCGTAATTACAGGGCGAACAGACAATCAGCCCCAGCATTTT.

The chain is built from TRBV7-6 and TRBJ2-5; D is ambiguous. The CDR3 totals 13 residues. CDR1 SGHVS and CDR2 FNYEAQ come from the germline V gene. V lost 6 bases, J lost 3 bases, and 11 bases lay in between. CDR3 residues: CASRRTTEETQYF. CDR3 nucleotide sequence: TGTGCCAGCAGAAGGACCACTGAAGAGACCCAGTACTTC.

At least ten counts were recorded for this clonotype. V gene TRBV7-2 combines with J gene TRBJ2-1; 9 bases are a match to TRBD2. The CDR3 is 17 residues long. Germline loops: CDR1 SGHTA, CDR2 FQGNSA. V lost 2 bases and J lost 4; bases outside the gene matches: 9. The CDR3 spells CASSLKRLAEHYNEQFF. The CDR3 nucleotides read TGTGCCAGCAGCTTAAAGAGACTAGCGGAGCATTACAATGAGCAGTTCTTC. The variable domain in full, completed from reference TRBV7-2 and TRBJ2-1, reads GAGVSQSPSNKVTEKGKDVELRCDPISGHTALYWYRQSLGQGLEFLIYFQGNSAPDKSGLPSDRFSAERTGGSVSTLTIQRTQQEDSAVYLCASSLKRLAEHYNEQFFGPGTRLTVL.

This clonotype turned up a few times. V gene TRBV29-1 combines with J gene TRBJ2-7; 7 bases agree with TRBD1. This CDR3 comprises 13 residues. Germline V gene sequence: CDR1 SQVTM, CDR2 ANQGSEA. With 7 bases clipped from V and 4 bases from J, the junction kept 10 bases outside the gene matches. CDR3: CSARDSPRYEQYF. For the CDR3, the DNA is TGCAGCGCTCGGGACAGCCCGAGGTACGAGCAGTACTTC.

This clonotype was counted a few times. The CDR3 is CASSPRITGELFF. The CDR3 DNA reads TGTGCCAGCAGCCCAAGAATAACCGGGGAGCTGTTTTTT. The chain joins TRBV6-2 or TRBV6-3 to TRBJ2-2, with D hard to call. Germline CDR1 MNHEY, CDR2 SVGEGT. This CDR3 has 13 amino acids. The V gene lost 6 bases and the J gene lost 5 bases, with 10 bases spanning the gap.